This entry concerns a single TCR beta chain. Trimming took off 2 bases at V and 4 bases at J, with 10 bases between the two ends. Germline CDR1 and CDR2: SGHDT and YYEEEE. The CDR3 loop spans 13 amino acids. This specimen belongs to a study of PD-L1 blockade in urothelial cancer. The repertoire was sequenced with immunoSEQ multiplex PCR; TCRdb's copy has only in-frame clones and lacks some. The table includes more than 30,000 clones, 65% to 85% detected once. The source of this sequence is a man aged 60 to 75 with urothelial cancer. The specimen comprised PBMCs, sampled around atezolizumab (anti-PD-L1) treatment. The genes are TRBV5-6 and TRBJ2-7, with a possible D match to TRBD2 (6 bases). The DNA for the CDR3 is TGTGCCAGCAGCTTCCCAGCGGGTTACGAGCAGTACTTC. Amino acid sequence: CASSFPAGYEQYF.